This section outlines one T cell receptor beta chain sequence together with its context. Its antigen remains unknown. Germline trimming cut 3 bases from V and 6 bases from J; bases unmatched to any gene: 2. Germline V gene sequence: CDR1 SGDLS, CDR2 YYNGEE. The CDR3 is 14 residues long. At sampling all donors were nominally healthy, likely with unrecorded immune exposures. This sample was included in a study of cytomegalovirus exposure and HLA in healthy donors. Overall study results and limits: CMV serostatus was the only immune exposure information that was available. The CMV antigen specificity of a few CMV-associated chains was confirmed through in vitro analysis. Across donors, sequencing depth was assumed by presence/absence analyses to be roughly uniform.

The PCR contained 60 Vbeta and 13 Jbeta primers. Clones were sequenced by immunoSEQ multiplex PCR, and TCRdb holds only the in-frame ones, with some missing. The sample has about 160,000 clones, around four fifths seen once; the top ten hold 1.5% to 2%. The source of this sequence is a woman under 30 in good health and CMV-seronegative. What was sequenced was PBMCs. The chain links TRBV9 to TRBJ2-1; TRBD2 aligns across 11 bases. Here the CDR3 DNA reads TGTGCCAGCAGCGATAGCGGGAGGGGCAATGAGCAGTTCTTC. This codes for CASSDSGRGNEQFF.